This TCR beta chain is from a study of blood T cells in healthy people across ages. General observations from the study: Using unsorted PBMCs precluded a conclusive naive versus antigen-experienced comparison.

Of note for this clonotype: Its target is not known.

A sample-barcoded 5' primer and a J-beta primer mix were used in a second PCR of about 7 to 12 cycles. TCRdb ran MiXCR on the 5' RACE reads and lists one entry per CDR3 protein. The table records roughly 900,000 distinct CDR3 sequences, under 50% of them present only once. Germline values: CDR1 SGHRS, CDR2 YFSETQ. The junction had 3 bases not matched to a gene; V was cut back by 0 bases and J by 3 bases. CDR3 length equals 15 residues. The origin of this receptor is a young man in good health. Material for sequencing was blood. The rearrangement joins TRBV5-1 to TRBJ2-3, with 8 bases aligning to TRBD1. CDR3 amino acids: CASSLGQGATDTQYF. CDR3 in DNA: TGCGCCAGCAGCTTGGGGCAGGGGGCAACAGATACGCAGTATTTT.